The 18 T cell receptor beta chains below were found in one sample sequenced in a study of blood T cell repertoires in COVID-19. The assay was immunoSEQ multiplex PCR, and TCRdb's table has in-frame clones only and misses some. The sample carries 170,000 or so clones, about 88% recorded once. Sequenced input: PBMCs or T cells enriched from blood (not recorded which). These receptors were collected from a woman between 18 and 29 years old who had recovered from COVID-19.

The chain couples TRBV20-1 to TRBJ1-5; D not certain. The CDR3 extends over 17 amino acids. Germline V gene sequence: CDR1 DFQATT, CDR2 SNEGSKA (reference sequence). Trimming pared 3 bases from V and 9 bases from J, leaving 27 bases between. DNA of the CDR3: TGCAGTGCTAGTTCCCCAGTAGACCGGGAACTTAAGGCGCCCCAGCATTTT. It yields the protein CSASSPVDRELKAPQHF.

This clone has more than one count but fewer than ten. The chain has TRBV18 and TRBJ1-4; 9 bases line up with TRBD1. Germline V lookup: CDR1 KGHSH, CDR2 LQKENI. The CDR3 consists of 17 residues. V was pared by 4 bases and J by 6 bases, with 12 bases of the junction left unmatched. The CDR3 region is CASSHYINRDRDEKLFF. The DNA for the CDR3 is TGTGCCAGCTCACACTATATTAACCGGGACAGGGATGAAAAACTGTTTTTT. The complete variable domain, with remaining parts taken from reference TRBV18 and TRBJ1-4, reads NAGVMQNPRHLVRRRGQEARLRCSPMKGHSHVYWYRQLPEEGLKFMVYLQKENIIDESGMPKERFSAEFPKEGPSILRIQQVVRGDSAAYFCASSHYINRDRDEKLFFGSGTQLSVL.

This clone was seen only a few times. The V gene is TRBV21-1, the J gene TRBJ1-5; the table's D call of TRBD1 was not tested on the DNA. TRBV21-1 is marked as a pseudogene. This CDR3 has 18 amino acids. CDR3 protein: CASSKVDRETNTKQPQHF. The CDR3 DNA reads TGTGCCAGCAGCAAAGTTGACCGAGAGACAAATACGAAACAGCCCCAGCATTTT.

This clone turned up a few times. The V call is TRBV2, the J call TRBJ1-1; 7 nucleotides align to TRBD1. Germline lookup yields CDR1 SNHLY and CDR2 FYNNEI. The CDR3 length is 15 residues. The V segment lost 6 bases and the J segment 0 bases; nucleotides outside the gene matches: 7. CDR3 residues: CASSEQGSMNTEAFF. CDR3 coding DNA: TGTGCCAGCAGCGAACAGGGGTCGATGAACACTGAAGCTTTCTTT.

This chain joins TRBV28 and TRBJ1-1; 9 nucleotides match TRBD1. Germline V CDR1 and CDR2: MDHEN, SYDVKM. The CDR3 is 17 amino acids. V was clipped by 4 bases and J by 1 base; unmatched bases: 10. CDR3 amino acids: CASSSQGPGQGNTEAFF. CDR3 nucleotide sequence: TGTGCCAGCAGTTCACAAGGGCCGGGACAGGGGAACACTGAAGCTTTCTTT.

The chain joins TRBV10-3 to TRBJ1-3, with a tentative D call TRBD1 (6 bases). Trimming cost V 5 bases and J 0 bases, with 17 bases left between them. The CDR3 is made up of 17 amino acids. CDR1 and CDR2 (germline): ENHRY, SYGVKD. CDR3 sequence reads: CAISPQGRGNSGNTIYF. In nucleotides, the CDR3 is TGTGCCATCAGTCCACAGGGCAGGGGCAACTCTGGAAACACCATATATTTT.

The J gene is TRBJ1-3, the V gene TRBV6-5, with D hard to call. With 2 bases removed from V and 3 bases from J, the gap between germline ends came to 5 bases. Germline V CDR1 and CDR2: MNHEY, SVGAGI. CDR3 length equals 13 residues. The CDR3 sequence: CASSYAGGNTIYF. CDR3 DNA sequence: TGTGCCAGCAGTTACGCAGGTGGAAACACCATATATTTT.

For this clone: Within the sample, other DNA sequences also encode this same CDR3. As DNA, the CDR3 is TGTGCCAGCAGGGCCGGGACAGGGGTCTACAATGAGCAGTTCTTC. It yields the protein CASRAGTGVYNEQFF. The gene calls are TRBV2 and TRBJ2-1; TRBD1 agrees at 10 bases. V gave up 6 bases and J gave up 3 bases; unmatched junction bases: 5. CDR3 size: 15 residues. CDR1 is SNHLY, CDR2 FYNNEI, per germline.

This clone was seen just once. V usage is TRBV6-4 and J usage is TRBJ2-3; D is unresolved. From germline, CDR1 is MRHNA and CDR2 SNTAGT. Deletions cut 3 bases from V and 7 bases from J, with 11 bases between. CDR3 length equals 13 residues. CDR3 bases: TGTGCCAGCAGTGAGTTTCAGCGAAATACGCAGTATTTT. It specifies CASSEFQRNTQYF.

The V and J genes are TRBV29-1 and TRBJ2-5; perhaps TRBD1 as D (5 bases). V was trimmed by 0 bases and J by 5 bases, leaving 13 bases between them. This CDR3 has 14 amino acids. Germline CDR1 and CDR2: SQVTM and ANQGSEA. In nucleotides, the CDR3 is TGCAGCGTTGAAGAGGTGACAGCGCGCGAGACCCAGTACTTC. The encoded protein is CSVEEVTARETQYF.

The J gene is TRBJ1-5, the V gene TRBV5-1; D is possibly TRBD1 (6 bases). V dropped 4 bases and J dropped 3 bases, with 14 bases sitting between them. The CDR3 sequence is 15 residues long. Germline CDR1 SGHRS, CDR2 YFSETQ. The CDR3 nucleotides read TGCGCCAGCAGCAACAATACAGGGCCCAATCAGCCCCAGCATTTT. Translating it yields CASSNNTGPNQPQHF.

This clone showed up just a few times. The rearrangement uses TRBV30 and TRBJ2-7; D call uncertain. Germline V CDR1 and CDR2: GTSNPN, SVGIG (reference sequence). V was trimmed by 2 bases and J by 4 bases, leaving 15 bases between them. CDR3 size: 14 residues. CDR3 sequence (DNA): TGTGCCTGGAGTCGGTTGAAGGCAGCGTACGAGCAGTACTTC. Encoded protein: CAWSRLKAAYEQYF.

The V gene is TRBV5-6, the J gene TRBJ1-4; 8 bases match TRBD1. The ends lost 0 bases at V and 8 bases at J; junction bases unmatched: 3. CDR3 length: 14 amino acids. The germline V gene encodes CDR1 SGHDT and CDR2 YYEEEE. The CDR3 loop is CASSLAGQGEKLFF. The CDR3 DNA reads TGTGCCAGCAGCTTGGCCGGACAGGGCGAAAAACTGTTTTTT.

V is TRBV27 and J is TRBJ1-2, with 7 bases matching TRBD1. Losses at the gene ends were 2 bases for V and 3 bases for J; bases not matched to a gene: 9. Per germline, CDR1 MNHEY and CDR2 SMNVEV (reference sequence). This CDR3 has 16 residues. This chain's CDR3 is CASSLLGTEPYYGYTF. In DNA form, the CDR3 reads TGTGCCAGCAGTTTACTGGGGACAGAACCCTACTATGGCTACACCTTC.

The chain couples TRBV5-1 to TRBJ2-5; tentative D call: TRBD1 (6 bases). With 5 bases removed from V and 4 bases from J, the gap between germline ends came to 9 bases. Germline assignment: CDR1 SGHRS and CDR2 YFSETQ. The CDR3 is 12 amino acids. CDR3 region: CASRGAGETQYF. The DNA of the CDR3 is TGCGCCAGCAGGGGGGCCGGAGAGACCCAGTACTTC. The whole variable domain, remainder taken from reference TRBV5-1 and TRBJ2-5, is KAGVTQTPRYLIKTRGQQVTLSCSPISGHRSVSWYQQTPGQGLQFLFEYFSETQRNKGNFPGRFSGRQFSNSRSEMNVSTLELGDSALYLCASRGAGETQYFGPGTRLLVL.

This chain connects TRBV4-3 to TRBJ2-7; perhaps TRBD1 as D (8 bases). The ends were cut back, 3 bases at V and 0 bases at J, with 18 bases in the middle. The CDR3 is made up of 17 amino acids. Germline-derived CDR1 and CDR2 are LGHNA and YSLEER. The CDR3 sequence: CASSQGKRDRYSYEQYF. The DNA for the CDR3 is TGCGCCAGCAGCCAGGGCAAGCGGGACAGGTACTCCTACGAGCAGTACTTC.

V and J are TRBV5-1 and TRBJ2-7; 7 bases are a match to TRBD2. Germline V gene lookup returns CDR1 SGHRS and CDR2 YFSETQ. The CDR3 contains 15 residues. V was pared by 5 bases and J by 3 bases, with 11 bases of the junction left unmatched. The CDR3 loop is CASSKRLADVYEQYF. The CDR3 nucleotides are TGCGCCAGCAGTAAACGACTAGCAGATGTCTACGAGCAGTACTTC. Full variable domain (rest looked up from reference TRBV5-1 and TRBJ2-7): KAGVTQTPRYLIKTRGQQVTLSCSPISGHRSVSWYQQTPGQGLQFLFEYFSETQRNKGNFPGRFSGRQFSNSRSEMNVSTLELGDSALYLCASSKRLADVYEQYFGPGTRLTVT.

The rearrangement joins TRBV20-1 to TRBJ1-1; D uncertain. With 3 bases removed from V and 0 bases from J, the gap between germline ends came to 11 bases. The CDR3 length is 14 residues. The germline V gene has CDR1 DFQATT and CDR2 SNEGSKA (reference sequence). The DNA for the CDR3 is TGCAGTGCTAGTCGGGAGGGAATGAACACTGAAGCTTTCTTT. This encodes CSASREGMNTEAFF.